Sequencing of this T cell receptor (beta chain) was carried out in a study of T cells in Graves' hyperthyroidism and ophthalmopathy. V was shortened by 0 bases and J by 1 base, with 10 bases between the two germline ends. The CDR3 length is 15 residues. CDR1 and CDR2 from the germline V gene are LGHNA and YSLEER. Diagnosis rested on symptoms, serum thyroxine and TRAb, thyroid ultrasound, and orbital computed tomography. Amplified TCR beta CDR3 regions derived from RNA transcripts. The TCR CDR3 was amplified in a first-round RT-PCR using the HTBI primer set. In TCRdb, the multiplex PCR reads were re-called with MiXCR into one record per CDR3 protein. Of some 490,000 distinct CDR3 sequences listed, roughly a sixth are singletons.

Specimen: blood. This TCR was sampled from a woman in her twenties or thirties with Graves' ophthalmopathy. V and J are TRBV4-3 and TRBJ2-7; D call uncertain. CDR3 protein: CASSQEREQSYEQYF. The CDR3 DNA reads TGCGCCAGCAGCCAAGAACGAGAACAATCCTACGAGCAGTACTTC.